Shown below are 7 T cell receptor beta chains from a single sample sequenced in a study of T cell responses to AZD1222 COVID-19 vaccine. This table comes from immunoSEQ multiplex PCR, and its TCRdb copy is limited to in-frame clones, with some not included. The data contain approximately 97,000 clones, 91% of them singletons. The specimen was peripheral blood, collected on day 0 of AZD1222 vaccination. The receptors come from an adult in good health.

The chain employs TRBV4-3 and TRBJ2-3, with 9 nucleotides matching TRBD2. The CDR3 is made up of 16 amino acids. The ends lost 0 bases at V and 7 bases at J; junction bases unmatched: 8. CDR1 is LGHNA and CDR2 is YSLEER in the germline V gene. The CDR3 DNA reads TGCGCCAGCAGCCAAGATAAGAGCGGGGGGTTTTATACGCAGTATTTT. Translating gives CASSQDKSGGFYTQYF.

The genes are TRBV4-2 and TRBJ2-3; D is unresolved. V was shortened by 0 bases and J by 5 bases, with 18 bases between the two germline ends. The CDR3 spans 17 residues. Germline CDR1 is LGHNA and CDR2 is YNFKEQ. DNA of the CDR3: TGTGCCAGCAGCCAAGATTGGATTCGAAACTTTTTAGATACGCAGTATTTT. Translation: CASSQDWIRNFLDTQYF.

V is TRBV10-2 and J is TRBJ2-7; D uncertain. Germline V gene lookup returns CDR1 WSHSY and CDR2 SAAADI. The CDR3 totals 12 residues. V was clipped by 7 bases and J by 6 bases, with 13 bases between them. DNA of the CDR3: TGCGCCAGCATCGGTCAGACGGGCGAGCAGTACTTC. Its translation is CASIGQTGEQYF.

This clone was seen only a few times. This sequence joins TRBV6-5 and TRBJ1-5; TRBD1 is a possible D gene (6 bases). Trimming left V 7 bases short and J 4 bases short, with 14 bases between. Germline V gene sequence: CDR1 MNHEY, CDR2 SVGAGI. The CDR3 is 14 residues long. CDR3 coding DNA: TGTGCCAGCATTGGAAGGGGGGAGAATCAGCCCCAGCATTTT. Protein: CASIGRGENQPQHF.

This clone appeared once. The CDR3 protein is CASSPPTGYGYTF. CDR3 in DNA: TGTGCCAGCAGCCCCCCGACTGGATATGGCTACACCTTC. The chain is built from TRBV7-2 and TRBJ1-2, with no clear D. The germline CDR1 and CDR2 sequences are SGHTA and FQGNSA. Trimming pared 5 bases from V and 5 bases from J, leaving 12 bases between. The CDR3 is made up of 13 amino acids.

This clone was counted a single time. The rearrangement links TRBV7-2 to TRBJ1-4; TRBD1 agrees at 9 bases. Germline V gene sequence: CDR1 SGHTA, CDR2 FQGNSA. This CDR3 comprises 13 residues. Trimming took 5 bases from V and 15 from J; bases not matched to a gene: 10. CDR3 sequence: CASSPLSGQGLFF. The CDR3 DNA is TGTGCCAGCAGCCCGTTGTCGGGACAGGGTTTGTTTTTT.

This clone occurred a few times. The same CDR3 also results from other DNA sequences found in this sample. The chain combines TRBV2 with TRBJ1-3; perhaps TRBD1 as D (5 bases). The CDR3 has 14 amino acids. Trimming took off 6 bases at V and 2 bases at J, with 11 bases between the two ends. CDR1 and CDR2 (germline): SNHLY, FYNNEI. CDR3 coding DNA: TGTGCCAGCAGACCTCAGGGACCTGGAAACACCATATATTTT. This sequence encodes CASRPQGPGNTIYF. Combining the CDR3 with reference TRBV2 and TRBJ1-3 gives the whole variable domain EPEVTQTPSHQVTQMGQEVILRCVPISNHLYFYWYRQILGQKVEFLVSFYNNEISEKSEIFDDQFSVERPDGSNFTLKIRSTKLEDSAMYFCASRPQGPGNTIYFGEGSWLTVV.